This record looks at one TCR beta chain sequence and its context. Only a few counts were recorded for this clone. This clone's antigen is unknown. Per-base quality was not reported, and no clone a single base away is much larger than it. The entry originates in a study of blood T cell repertoires in COVID-19 (dated by TCRdb to about 2020). Notes on the research overall: Samples covering the acute and convalescent phases of COVID-19 were provided by collaborators in the United States, Italy and Spain. The repertoires were released in a freely available public database meant as a resource for research on the immune response to SARS-CoV-2. Subjects who had been exposed to COVID-19, were actively infected with it, or had recovered from it provided the deeply sampled blood TCRbeta repertoires that made up the dataset. A de-identified subject ID, COVID-19 status, age in years and sex were almost always included in the sample metadata. Where available, HLA class I and class II types were taken from metadata supplied by the sample provider and were not determined by assay-based typing. The material from the prospective study consisted of cDNA or gDNA derived from T cells, B-cell-depleted T cells, or PBMCs. Samples were obtained from the ongoing ImmuneRACE study (first 160 participants) and from 1,254 subjects provided by 6 global collaborators. Study-wide findings and limitations: The quantity of clinical and demographic metadata differed by source and by participant and was supplied without curation.

Collaborating institutions collected whole blood in K2EDTA tubes following their own protocols. For TCRbeta analysis, collaborators shipped samples as frozen whole blood, isolated PBMCs, or DNA extracted from either of those sample types. V is pruned by 3 bases and J by 9 bases, leaving 4 bases of the junction without a gene match. CDR1 LGHNA and CDR2 YNFKEQ are derived from the germline V gene. The CDR3 holds 15 amino acids from the cysteine to the phenylalanine. Only the CDR3 portion is preserved as DNA: 45 bases, with reading frame beginning at the first base. The immunoSEQ Assay, a bias-controlled multiplex PCR, was used to amplify TCRbeta CDR3 regions from genomic DNA. The authors' pipeline ran thus. The number of nucleated cells in each sample was estimated from the amplification of reference gene primers within the assay. To quantify the absolute abundance of each unique TCRbeta CDR3 rearrangement, sequence reads were collapsed and filtered. Productive Simpson clonality was computed per sample as the square root of Simpson's diversity index over productive rearrangements. This immuneACCESS table, as held by TCRdb, lists in-frame sequences with V and J called but not all clones. Of the missing ones, under half trace to an unresolved V gene in checked studies; the others have no known cause. V and J calls plus clone size are reproduced from that table; the DNA served to infer D and trimming. The sample includes more than 200,000 clones, with around 83% observed a single time. Clones ranked in the top ten supply about 9% of the sample.

Material for sequencing was peripheral blood. The chain couples TRBV4-2 to TRBJ2-1, with 14 central nucleotides matching TRBD2. The TCR originated in a man aged 35-49 years with active or convalescent COVID-19. The DNA reads TGTGCCAGCAGCCATGGGACTAGCGGGGGTGCTGAGCAGTTCTTC. Its translation is CASSHGTSGGAEQFF.